This TCR beta chain was found in a study of early T cells in non-severe SARS-CoV-2 infection. Worth noting for this clonotype: Its antigen is not identified.

Study-wide results and caveats: Clonotype matching in VDJdb favored anti-spike CD8 responses and did not capture private and CD4 specificities.

This CDR3 has 13 residues. The V gene's germline CDR1 is SGDLS and CDR2 YYNGEE. Trimming removed 4 bases from V and 3 bases from J, with 10 bases in between. MiXCR, run by TCRdb on the 5' RACE reads, gives a single entry per CDR3 protein. The sample includes some 76,000 distinct CDR3 sequences, around 15% of them seen just once. Material: whole blood. The rearrangement uses TRBV9 and TRBJ1-2; D not certain. The source is an adult who was a healthcare worker with PCR-confirmed SARS-CoV-2 infection or an uninfected control (not recorded which). The DNA for the CDR3 is TGTGCCAGCAGCCGTACAGAGGACTATGGCTACACCTTC. Protein sequence: CASSRTEDYGYTF.